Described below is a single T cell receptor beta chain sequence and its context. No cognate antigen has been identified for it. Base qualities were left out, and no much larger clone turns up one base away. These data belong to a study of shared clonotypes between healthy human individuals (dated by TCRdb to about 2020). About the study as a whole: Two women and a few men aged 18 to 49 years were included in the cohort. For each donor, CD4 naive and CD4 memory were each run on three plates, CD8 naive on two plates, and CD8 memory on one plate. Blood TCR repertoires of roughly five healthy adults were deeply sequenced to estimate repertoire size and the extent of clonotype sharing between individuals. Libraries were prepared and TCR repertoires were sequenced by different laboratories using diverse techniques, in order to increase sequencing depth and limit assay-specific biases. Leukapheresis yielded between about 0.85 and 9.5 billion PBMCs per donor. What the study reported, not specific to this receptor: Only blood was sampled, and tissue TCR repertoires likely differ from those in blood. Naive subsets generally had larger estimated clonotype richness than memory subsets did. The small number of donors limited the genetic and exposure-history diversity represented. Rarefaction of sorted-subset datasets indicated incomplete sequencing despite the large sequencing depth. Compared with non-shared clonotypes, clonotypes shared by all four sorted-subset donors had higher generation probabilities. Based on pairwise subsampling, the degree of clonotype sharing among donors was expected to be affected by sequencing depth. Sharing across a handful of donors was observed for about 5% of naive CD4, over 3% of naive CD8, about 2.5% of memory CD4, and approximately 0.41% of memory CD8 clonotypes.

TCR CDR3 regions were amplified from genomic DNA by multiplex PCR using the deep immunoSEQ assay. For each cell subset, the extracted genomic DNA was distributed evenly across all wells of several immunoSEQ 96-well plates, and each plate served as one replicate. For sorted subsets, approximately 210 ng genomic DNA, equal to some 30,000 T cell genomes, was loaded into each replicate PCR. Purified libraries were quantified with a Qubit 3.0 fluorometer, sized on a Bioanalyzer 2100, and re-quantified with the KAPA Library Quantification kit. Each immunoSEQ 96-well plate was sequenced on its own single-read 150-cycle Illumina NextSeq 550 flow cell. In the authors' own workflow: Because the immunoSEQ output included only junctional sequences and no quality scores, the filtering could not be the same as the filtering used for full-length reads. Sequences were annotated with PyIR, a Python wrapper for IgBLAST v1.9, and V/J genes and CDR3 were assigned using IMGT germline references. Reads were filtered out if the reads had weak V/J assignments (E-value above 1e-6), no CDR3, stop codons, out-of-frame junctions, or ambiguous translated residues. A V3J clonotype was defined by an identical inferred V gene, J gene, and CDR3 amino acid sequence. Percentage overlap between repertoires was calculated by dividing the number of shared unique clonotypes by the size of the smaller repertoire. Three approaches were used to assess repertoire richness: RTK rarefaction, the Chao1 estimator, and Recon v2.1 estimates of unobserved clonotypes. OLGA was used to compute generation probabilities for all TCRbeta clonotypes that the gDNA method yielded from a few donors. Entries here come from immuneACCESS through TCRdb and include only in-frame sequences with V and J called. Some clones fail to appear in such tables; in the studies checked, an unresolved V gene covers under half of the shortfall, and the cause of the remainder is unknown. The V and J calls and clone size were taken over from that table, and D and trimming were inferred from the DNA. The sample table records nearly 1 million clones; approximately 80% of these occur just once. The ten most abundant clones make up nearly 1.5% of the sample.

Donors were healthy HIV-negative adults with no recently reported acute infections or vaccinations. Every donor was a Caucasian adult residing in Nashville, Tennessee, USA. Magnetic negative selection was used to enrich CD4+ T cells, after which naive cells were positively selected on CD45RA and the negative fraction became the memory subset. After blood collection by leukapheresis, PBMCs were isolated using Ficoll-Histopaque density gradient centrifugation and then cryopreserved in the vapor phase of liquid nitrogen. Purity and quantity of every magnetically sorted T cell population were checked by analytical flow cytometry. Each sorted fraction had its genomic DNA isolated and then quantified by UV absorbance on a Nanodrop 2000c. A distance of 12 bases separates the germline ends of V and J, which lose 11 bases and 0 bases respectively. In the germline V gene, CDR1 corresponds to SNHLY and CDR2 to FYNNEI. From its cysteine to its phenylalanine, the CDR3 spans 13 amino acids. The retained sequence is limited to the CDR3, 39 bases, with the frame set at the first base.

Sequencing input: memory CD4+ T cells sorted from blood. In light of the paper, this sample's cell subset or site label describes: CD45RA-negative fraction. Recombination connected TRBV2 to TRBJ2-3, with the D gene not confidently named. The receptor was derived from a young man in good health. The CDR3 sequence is CAVQPYSTDTQYF. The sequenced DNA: TGTGCCGTCCAGCCCTATAGCACAGATACGCAGTATTTT.